This TCR beta chain was sequenced in a study of T cell repertoires in cytomegalovirus infection (dated by TCRdb to about 2019). With regard to the full study: Alongside well-studied HLA-B-restricted epitopes, the peptide stimulations were aimed at recently identified HLA-C-restricted CMV epitopes, whose presentation resists viral immunomodulation. The HLA type of each donor mattered for the analysis, because public TCR beta signatures pointed to carriage of CMV infection along with the matching HLA type. What the work shows at the level of the full study, not this receptor alone: Cumulative frequency of public TCR beta family members discriminated carriers of CMV infection plus the relevant HLA type in this cohort and an independent 352-donor cohort. In the ex vivo response, HLA-C-restricted CMV-specific TCR beta clonotypes were dominant, and in two of eight donors the single most frequent clonotype came from this HLA-C-restricted group.

Interpreted using the paper, the treatment or condition label stands for: in vitro stimulation with specific CMV peptide epitopes to enrich CMV-specific T cells. Sequencing took place on an Illumina HiSeq 1500. The raw public reads went through TCRdb reprocessing: fastp at Q25, MiXCR clone calling, in-frame beta chains kept. Identical CDR3 protein sequences are pooled into one entry, listed with their most common genes and DNA. The sample profile shows 450,000 to 600,000 distinct CDR3 sequences; roughly 42% of them were found once. The ten largest clones take up about 45% of the sample. The CDR3 numbers 16 residues from cysteine through phenylalanine. Only the CDR3 DNA stays, 48 bases, in frame from base 1. V is reduced by 3 bases and J by 7 bases, leaving a spacing of 18 bases between them. For CDR1 and CDR2, the germline V gene lists MDHEN and SYDVKM. To note about this clonotype: This clone's antigen is unknown. Per-base quality was not reported, and no clone a single base away is much larger than it.

The chain is assembled from TRBV28 and TRBJ2-2, with TRBD1 as a weak D call on 6 bases. The receptor was isolated from a human donor in good health (CMV status not recorded). Some clones in this sample may be carry-over from other donors' samples. Specimen: cultured PBMCs, collected from culture after CMV antigen stimulation. The CDR3 corresponds to CASSLAPGAAGGELFF. In nucleotide form, the sequence is TGTGCCAGCAGTTTGGCCCCAGGGGCAGCCGGCGGGGAGCTGTTTTTT. The CDR3, completed at both ends by the reference TRBV28 and TRBJ2-2 genes, gives the full variable domain DVKVTQSSRYLVKRTGEKVFLECVQDMDHENMFWYRQDPGLGLRLIYFSYDVKMKEKGDIPEGYSVSREKKERFSLILESASTNQTSMYLCASSLAPGAAGGELFFGEGSRLTVL.